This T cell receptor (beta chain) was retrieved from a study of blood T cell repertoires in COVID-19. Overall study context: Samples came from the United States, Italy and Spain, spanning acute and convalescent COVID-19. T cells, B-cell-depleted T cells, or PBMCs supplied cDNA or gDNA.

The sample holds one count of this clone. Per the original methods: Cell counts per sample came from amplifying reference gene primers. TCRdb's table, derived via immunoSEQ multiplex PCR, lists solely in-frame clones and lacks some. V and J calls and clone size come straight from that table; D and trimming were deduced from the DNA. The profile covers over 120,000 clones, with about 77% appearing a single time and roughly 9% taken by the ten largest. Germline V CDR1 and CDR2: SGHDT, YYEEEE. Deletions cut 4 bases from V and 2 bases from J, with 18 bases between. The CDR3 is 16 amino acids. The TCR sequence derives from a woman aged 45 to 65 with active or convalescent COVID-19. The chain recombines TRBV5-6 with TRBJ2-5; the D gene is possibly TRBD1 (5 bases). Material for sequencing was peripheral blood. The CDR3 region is CASSRARGLSQETQYF. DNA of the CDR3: TGTGCCAGCAGCCGGGCTAGGGGTCTTTCGCAAGAGACCCAGTACTTC. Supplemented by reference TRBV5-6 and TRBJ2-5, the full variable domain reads DAGVTQSPTHLIKTRGQQVTLRCSPKSGHDTVSWYQQALGQGPQFIFQYYEEEERQRGNFPDRFSGHQFPNYSSELNVNALLLGDSALYLCASSRARGLSQETQYFGPGTRLLVL.